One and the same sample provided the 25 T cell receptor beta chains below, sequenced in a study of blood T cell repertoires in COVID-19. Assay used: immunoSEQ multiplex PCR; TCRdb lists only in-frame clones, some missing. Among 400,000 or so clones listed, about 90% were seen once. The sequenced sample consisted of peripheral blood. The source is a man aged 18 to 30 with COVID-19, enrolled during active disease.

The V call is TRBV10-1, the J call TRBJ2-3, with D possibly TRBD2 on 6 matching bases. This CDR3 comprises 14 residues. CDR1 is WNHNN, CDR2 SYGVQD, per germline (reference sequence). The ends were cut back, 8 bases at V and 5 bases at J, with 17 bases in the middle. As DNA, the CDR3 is TGCGCCAGCCTAGAGGGAGGTTCTGGAGATACGCAGTATTTT. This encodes CASLEGGSGDTQYF.

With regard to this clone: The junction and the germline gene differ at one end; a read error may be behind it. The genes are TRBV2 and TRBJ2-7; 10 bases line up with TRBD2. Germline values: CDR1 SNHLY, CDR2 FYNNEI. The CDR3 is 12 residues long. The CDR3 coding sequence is TGTGCCAGCGAGGGAGCGGGAGGGCATAATTGCTTC. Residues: CASEGAGGHNCF.

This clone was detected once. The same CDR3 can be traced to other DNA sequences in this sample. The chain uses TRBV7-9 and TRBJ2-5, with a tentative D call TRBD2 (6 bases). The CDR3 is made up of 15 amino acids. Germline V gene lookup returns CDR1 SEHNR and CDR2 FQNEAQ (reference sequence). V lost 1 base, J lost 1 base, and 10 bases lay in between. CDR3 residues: CASSLGAGFQETQYF. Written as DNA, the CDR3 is TGTGCCAGCAGCTTAGGAGCGGGCTTCCAAGAGACCCAGTACTTC.

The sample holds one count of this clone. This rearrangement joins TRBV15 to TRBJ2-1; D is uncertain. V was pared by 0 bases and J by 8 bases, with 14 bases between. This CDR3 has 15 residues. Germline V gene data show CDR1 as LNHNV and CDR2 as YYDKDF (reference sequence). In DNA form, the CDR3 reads TGTGCCACCAGCAGAGAATGGGTTAATGAGGATGAGCAGTTCTTC. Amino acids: CATSREWVNEDEQFF.

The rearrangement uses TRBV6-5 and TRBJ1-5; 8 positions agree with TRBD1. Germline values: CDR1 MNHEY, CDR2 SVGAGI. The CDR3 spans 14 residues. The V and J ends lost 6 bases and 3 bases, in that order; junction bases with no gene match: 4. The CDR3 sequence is CASRTGGNNQPQHF. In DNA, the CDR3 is TGTGCCAGCAGAACAGGGGGTAACAATCAGCCCCAGCATTTT.

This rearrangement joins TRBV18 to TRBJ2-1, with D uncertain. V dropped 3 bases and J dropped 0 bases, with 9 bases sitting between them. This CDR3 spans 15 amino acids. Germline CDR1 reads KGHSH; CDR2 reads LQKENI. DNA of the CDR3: TGTGCCAGCTCACCTTTGGAGAGCTCCTACAATGAGCAGTTCTTC. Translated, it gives CASSPLESSYNEQFF.

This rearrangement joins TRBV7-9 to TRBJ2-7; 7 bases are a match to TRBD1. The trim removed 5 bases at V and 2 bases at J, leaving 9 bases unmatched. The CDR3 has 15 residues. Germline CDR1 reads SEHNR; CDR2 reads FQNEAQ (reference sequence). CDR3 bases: TGTGCCAGCAGCCTTCCCGACAGGGAACCCTACGAGCAGTACTTC. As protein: CASSLPDREPYEQYF.

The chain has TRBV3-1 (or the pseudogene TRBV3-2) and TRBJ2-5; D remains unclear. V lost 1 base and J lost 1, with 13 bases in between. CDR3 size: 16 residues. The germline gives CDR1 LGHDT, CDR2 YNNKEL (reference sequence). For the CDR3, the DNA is TGTGCCAGCAGCCAAGTAGGCGGCAGCTTCCAAGAGACCCAGTACTTC. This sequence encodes CASSQVGGSFQETQYF.

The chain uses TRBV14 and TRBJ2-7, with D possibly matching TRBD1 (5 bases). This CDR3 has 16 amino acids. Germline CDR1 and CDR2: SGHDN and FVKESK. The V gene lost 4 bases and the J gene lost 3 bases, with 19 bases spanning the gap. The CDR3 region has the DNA TGTGCCAGCAGCCCACCCGGACACGATGCCAACTACGAGCAGTACTTC. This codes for CASSPPGHDANYEQYF.

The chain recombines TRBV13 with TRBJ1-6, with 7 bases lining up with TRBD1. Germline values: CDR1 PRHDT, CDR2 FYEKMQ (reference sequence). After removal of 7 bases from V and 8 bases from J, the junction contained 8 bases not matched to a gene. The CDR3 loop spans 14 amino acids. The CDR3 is CASTRQGVDSPLHF. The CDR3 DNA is TGTGCCAGCACCCGACAGGGAGTGGATTCACCCCTCCACTTT.

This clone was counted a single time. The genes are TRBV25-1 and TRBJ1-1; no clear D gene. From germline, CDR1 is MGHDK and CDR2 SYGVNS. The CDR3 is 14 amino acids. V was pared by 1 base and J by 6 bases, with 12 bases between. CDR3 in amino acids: CASSELSGGAEAFF. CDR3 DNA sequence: TGTGCCAGCAGTGAATTGTCGGGCGGGGCTGAAGCTTTCTTT.

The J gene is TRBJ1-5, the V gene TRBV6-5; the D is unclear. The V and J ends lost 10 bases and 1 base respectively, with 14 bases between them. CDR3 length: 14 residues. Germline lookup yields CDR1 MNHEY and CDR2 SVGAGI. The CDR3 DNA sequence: TGTGCCACCCTCGCGAGGGTAAGCAATCAGCCCCAGCATTTT. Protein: CATLARVSNQPQHF.

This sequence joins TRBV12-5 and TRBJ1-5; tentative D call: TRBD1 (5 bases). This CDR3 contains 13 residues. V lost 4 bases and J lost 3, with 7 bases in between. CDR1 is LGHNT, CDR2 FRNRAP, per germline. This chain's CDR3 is CASGSGYNQPQHF. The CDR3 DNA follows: TGTGCTAGTGGTTCAGGGTACAATCAGCCCCAGCATTTT.

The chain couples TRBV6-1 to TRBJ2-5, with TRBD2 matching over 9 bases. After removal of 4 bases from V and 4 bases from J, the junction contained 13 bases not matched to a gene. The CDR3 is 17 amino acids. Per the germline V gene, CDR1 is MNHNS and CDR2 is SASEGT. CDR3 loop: CASSGTMLAGKRETQYF. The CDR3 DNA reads TGTGCCAGCAGTGGGACTATGCTAGCGGGGAAAAGAGAGACCCAGTACTTC.

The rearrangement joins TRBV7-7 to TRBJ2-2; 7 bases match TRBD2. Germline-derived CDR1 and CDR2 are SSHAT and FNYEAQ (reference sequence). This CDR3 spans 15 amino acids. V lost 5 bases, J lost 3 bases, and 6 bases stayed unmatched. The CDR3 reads CASSQTSAHTGELFF. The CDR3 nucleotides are TGTGCCAGCAGCCAAACTAGCGCCCACACCGGGGAGCTGTTTTTT.

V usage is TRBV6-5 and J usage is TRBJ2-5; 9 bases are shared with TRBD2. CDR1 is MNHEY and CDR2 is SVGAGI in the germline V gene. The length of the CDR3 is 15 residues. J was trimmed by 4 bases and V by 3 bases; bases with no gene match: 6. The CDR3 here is CASSYLAGRGETQYF. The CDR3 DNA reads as TGTGCCAGCAGTTATCTAGCGGGGCGGGGAGAGACCCAGTACTTC.

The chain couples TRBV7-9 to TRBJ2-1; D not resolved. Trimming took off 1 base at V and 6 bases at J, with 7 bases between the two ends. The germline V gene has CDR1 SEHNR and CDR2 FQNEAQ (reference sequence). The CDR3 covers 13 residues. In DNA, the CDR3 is TGTGCCAGCAGCTTAGTTGGCGGCAATGAGCAGTTCTTC. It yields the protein CASSLVGGNEQFF. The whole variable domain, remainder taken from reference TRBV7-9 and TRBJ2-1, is DTGVSQNPRHKITKRGQNVTFRCDPISEHNRLYWYRQTLGQGPEFLTYFQNEAQLEKSRLLSDRFSAERPKGSFSTLEIQRTEQGDSAMYLCASSLVGGNEQFFGPGTRLTVL.

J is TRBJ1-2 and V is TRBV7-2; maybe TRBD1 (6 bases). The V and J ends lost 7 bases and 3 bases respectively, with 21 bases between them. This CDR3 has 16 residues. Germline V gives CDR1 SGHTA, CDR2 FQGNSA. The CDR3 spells CASNRGGRGHHYGYTF. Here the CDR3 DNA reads TGTGCCAGCAACCGTGGCGGAAGGGGACATCACTATGGCTACACCTTC.

CDR3 sequence reads: CATSRDGQNNQPQHF. In nucleotides, the CDR3 is TGTGCCACCAGCAGAGATGGACAGAATAATCAGCCCCAGCATTTT. The rearrangement uses TRBV15 and TRBJ1-5, with a possible D match to TRBD1 (6 bases). Germline-derived CDR1 and CDR2 are LNHNV and YYDKDF (reference sequence). The CDR3 loop spans 15 amino acids. The V end lost 0 bases, the J end lost 4 bases, and 10 bases lay between the germline ends.

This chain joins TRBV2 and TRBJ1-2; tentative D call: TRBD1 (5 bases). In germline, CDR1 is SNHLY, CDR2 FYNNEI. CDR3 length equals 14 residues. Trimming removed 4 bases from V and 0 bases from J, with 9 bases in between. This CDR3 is CASSAGGANYGYTF. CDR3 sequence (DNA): TGTGCCAGCAGTGCCGGGGGAGCTAACTATGGCTACACCTTC.

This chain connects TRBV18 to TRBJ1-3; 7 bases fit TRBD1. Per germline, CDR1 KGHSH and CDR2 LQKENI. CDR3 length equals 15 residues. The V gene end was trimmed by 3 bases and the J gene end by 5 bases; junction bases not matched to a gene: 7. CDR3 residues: CASSPSTGDRNTIYF. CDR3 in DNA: TGTGCCAGCTCACCTTCAACAGGGGATAGAAACACCATATATTTT.

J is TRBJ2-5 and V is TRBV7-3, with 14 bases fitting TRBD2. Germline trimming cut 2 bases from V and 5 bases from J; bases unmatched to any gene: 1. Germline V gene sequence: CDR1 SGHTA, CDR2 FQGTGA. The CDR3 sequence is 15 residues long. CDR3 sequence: CASSLGLAGGETQYF. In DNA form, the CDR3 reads TGTGCCAGCAGCTTAGGACTAGCGGGAGGTGAGACCCAGTACTTC.

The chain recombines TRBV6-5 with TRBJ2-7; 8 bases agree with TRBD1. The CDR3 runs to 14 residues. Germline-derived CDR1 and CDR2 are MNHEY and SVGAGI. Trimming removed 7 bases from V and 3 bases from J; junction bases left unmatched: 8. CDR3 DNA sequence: TGTGCCAGCAACCAGGACAGGGAGAACTACGAGCAGTACTTC. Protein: CASNQDRENYEQYF.

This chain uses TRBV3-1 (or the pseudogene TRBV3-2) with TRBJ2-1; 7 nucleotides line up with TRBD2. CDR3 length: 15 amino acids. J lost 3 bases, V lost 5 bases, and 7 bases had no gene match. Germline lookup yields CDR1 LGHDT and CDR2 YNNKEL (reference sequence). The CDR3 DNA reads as TGTGCCAGCAGCTTGTTCGGGGGGAACTACAATGAGCAGTTCTTC. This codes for CASSLFGGNYNEQFF.

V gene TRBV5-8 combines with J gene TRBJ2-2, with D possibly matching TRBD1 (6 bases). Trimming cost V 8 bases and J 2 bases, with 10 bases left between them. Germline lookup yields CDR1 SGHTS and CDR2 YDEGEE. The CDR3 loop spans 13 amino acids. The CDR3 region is CASRDTNTGELFF. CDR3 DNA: TGTGCCAGTCGGGACACTAACACCGGGGAGCTGTTTTTT.